This TCR beta chain was recorded in a study of T cell changes during pregnancy in multiple sclerosis. The germline gives CDR1 SGDLS, CDR2 YYNGEE. The CDR3 runs to 15 residues. V was pared by 6 bases and J by 7 bases, with 13 bases of the junction left unmatched. Clones were read by immunoSEQ multiplex PCR, and TCRdb kept only the in-frame ones, dropping some. This sample carries 40,000 to 60,000 clones, almost 95% of them seen once, and the ten largest clones take 0.74%. This chain links TRBV9 with TRBJ2-1; the match to TRBD2 covers 7 bases. The clonotype comes from a female donor with multiple sclerosis, enrolled in a pregnancy study. The sequencing used CD4+ T cells from peripheral blood mononuclear cells, collected in the third trimester of pregnancy. In nucleotides, the CDR3 is TGTGCCAGCAATCTTGGGGGGGATCCTGGTAATGAGCAGTTCTTC. Amino acid sequence: CASNLGGDPGNEQFF.